This T cell receptor (beta chain) is drawn from a study of blood T cell repertoires in COVID-19. Germline lookup yields CDR1 SGHTA and CDR2 FQGTGA. The CDR3 totals 13 residues. Trimming took 3 bases from V and 3 from J, leaving 5 bases between them. Original data processing: From reference gene primer amplification, estimates of nucleated cell counts were derived. Produced via immunoSEQ multiplex PCR; TCRdb's table is partial and in-frame only. The D gene and trimming were derived from the DNA, and the V and J assignments and clone size from that table. The sample has 350,000 to 400,000 clones; more than 75% are singletons. Participants were placed into cohorts based on the clinical history they reported.

This chain links TRBV7-3 with TRBJ2-2; D call uncertain. This clonotype was sampled from a woman aged 18-30 years who had recovered from COVID-19. The specimen sequenced was PBMCs or T cells enriched from blood (not recorded which). The CDR3 region is CASSLQDTGELFF. Here the CDR3 DNA reads TGTGCCAGCAGCTTGCAGGACACCGGGGAGCTGTTTTTT.